This T cell receptor beta chain was profiled in a study of OX40 agonist ivuxolimab in advanced cancers. General study results and limits: Among T cells, CD8+ cells averaged more expanded clones than CD4+ cells. With doses of 0.1 to 3.0 mg/kg, CD4+ and CD8+ blood T cells had undergone clonal expansion by week 6.

The table came from immunoSEQ multiplex PCR; TCRdb's copy has only in-frame clones and leaves some out. Of 90,000 to 100,000 clones listed, about 96% were seen once; the top ten hold just over 2%. This clone was recorded once. Its cognate antigen is unknown. V dropped 3 bases and J dropped 8; count of bases not matched to a gene: 12. The germline V gene encodes CDR1 MNHNY and CDR2 SVGAGI (reference sequence). This CDR3 spans 15 amino acids. This sequence was found in an adult with an advanced solid tumor such as melanoma, head and neck, liver or kidney cancer. Source: CD4+ or CD8+ T cells sorted from blood, taken in a trial of the OX40 agonist ivuxolimab. The V call is TRBV6-6, the J call TRBJ1-2; 7 bases align to TRBD1. Here the CDR3 reads CASSYLAGQNLGYTF. The CDR3 bases are TGTGCCAGCAGTTATTTGGCGGGACAGAACTTAGGCTACACCTTC.